This TCR beta chain derives from a study of T cell responses to AZD1222 COVID-19 vaccine. The study pooled second doses at about 4 or about 12 weeks. V lost 4 bases and J lost 7, with 17 bases in between. Per the germline V gene, CDR1 is LGHNA and CDR2 is YNFKEQ. There are 15 residues in the CDR3. Study conclusions and caveats: Unmutated regions of variants are reportedly targeted by nearly half of spike-specific TCRs. When two AZD1222 doses had been given, Spike-specific TCR breadth and depth rose. The donors showed a predominance of white British ancestry and of females, with possible underestimation of clonal diversity.

Worth noting for this clone: Its matching antigen is unknown.

Profiling relied on immunoSEQ multiplex PCR, and the TCRdb table lists in-frame clones only, not all of them. The top ten hold roughly 27% of the sample, which has 72,000 or so clones, 70% to 90% seen once. The source of this sequence is an adult who received the AZD1222 COVID-19 vaccine. This material consisted of peripheral blood, taken 28 days after the second AZD1222 dose. The genes are TRBV4-2 and TRBJ1-5; perhaps TRBD1 as D (5 bases). The CDR3 DNA reads as TGTGCCAGCAGCCTGGAGGGGAGGGCTCGGCAGCCCCAGCATTTT. It encodes CASSLEGRARQPQHF.